This TCR beta chain was recovered during a study of CD8 T cells in ankylosing spondylitis. Germline CDR1 is ENHRY and CDR2 is SYGVKD. There are 13 residues in the CDR3. Deletions cut 7 bases from V and 3 bases from J, with 10 bases between. This clonotype was found many times. TCRdb reprocessed the 5' RACE reads via MiXCR and lists one record per CDR3 protein. Of 310,000 or so distinct CDR3 sequences detected, 20% appear once; the ten largest clones hold roughly 8%. V usage is TRBV10-3 and J usage is TRBJ1-5; the D gene is possibly TRBD1 (5 bases). The specimen was blood, either unsorted or a sorted T cell fraction (not recorded which). The clonotype comes from a male donor with ankylosing spondylitis or in good health (not recorded which). The CDR3 DNA reads TGTGCCATCACAGGGATACTCAATCAGCCCCAGCATTTT. Residues: CAITGILNQPQHF.